These T cell receptor beta chains were read from a single sample in a study of preoperative IRX-2 immunotherapy in early breast cancer. Profiling relied on immunoSEQ multiplex PCR, and the TCRdb table lists in-frame clones only, not all of them. The sample includes approximately 100,000 clones, 70% to 90% seen only once; the top ten take approximately 2%. The sequencing used tumor tissue, collected after IRX-2 immunotherapy. These receptors all come from a human donor with breast cancer. Each CDR3 is given with its conserved first and last residue. The D gene is left open where the match is weak. Clone sizes are given selectively: once, few, many, or a class where the clone is expanded.

clone size	D gene	V gene	J gene	CDR3 protein	CDR3 DNA
once	NA	TRBV19	TRBJ1-3	CASSLPADTIYF	TGTGCCAGTAGTCTCCCGGCCGACACCATATATTTT
NA	TRBD1	TRBV5-1	TRBJ1-2	CASSLTWDRAERGYTF	TGCGCCAGCAGCTTGACGTGGGACAGGGCCGAGAGGGGCTACACCTTC
NA	NA	TRBV28	TRBJ1-4	CASSALGGAQEKLFF	TGTGCCAGCAGTGCACTCGGGGGAGCCCAAGAAAAACTGTTTTTT
few	NA	TRBV25-1	TRBJ1-5	CASSDPATPNQPQHF	TGTGCCAGCAGTGATCCGGCAACCCCCAATCAGCCCCAGCATTTT
NA	TRBD1	TRBV6-8	TRBJ2-3	CASLDRGLSNTQCF	TGTGCCAGCTTAGACAGGGGGCTGTCAAATACGCAGTGTTTT
NA	TRBD2	TRBV10-2	TRBJ2-1	CASNRGPLAGAYNEQFF	TGCGCCAGCAATCGGGGCCCACTAGCGGGAGCCTACAATGAGCAGTTCTTC
NA	NA	TRBV7-7	TRBJ1-1	CASSLDSRNTEAFF	TGTGCCAGCAGCTTAGATTCCCGGAACACTGAAGCTTTCTTT
NA	TRBD2	TRBV30	TRBJ2-3	CAWGSLGGGRTDTQYF	TGTGCCTGGGGCTCCCTCGGGGGGGGGAGGACAGATACGCAGTATTTT
NA	NA	TRBV6-8	TRBJ1-5	CASSYWQTSNQPQHF	TGTGCCAGCAGTTACTGGCAGACTAGCAATCAGCCCCAGCATTTT
few	NA	TRBV28	TRBJ1-5	CASSFGYQPQHF	TGTGCCAGCAGTTTTGGTTATCAGCCCCAGCATTTT
NA	NA	TRBV28	TRBJ1-6	CASSGGNSPLHF	TGTGCCAGCTCCGGGGGTAATTCACCCCTCCACTTT
NA	TRBD2	TRBV19	TRBJ2-1	CATSVAGGYNEQFF	TGTGCCACCTCGGTAGCGGGGGGGTACAATGAGCAGTTCTTC
NA	NA	TRBV6-4	TRBJ1-5	CASKAGAGPQHF	TGTGCCAGCAAAGCCGGGGCGGGGCCCCAGCATTTT
NA	NA	TRBV5-1	TRBJ2-7	CASSLGTGLVYEQYF	TGCGCCAGCAGCTTGGGGACCGGTTTAGTCTACGAGCAGTACTTC
NA	NA	TRBV6-8	TRBJ1-5	CASSLRGIGNQPQHF	TGTGCCAGCAGTTTAAGGGGGATAGGGAATCAGCCCCAGCATTTT
NA	NA	TRBV6-8	TRBJ1-3	CASSRGSGNTIYF	TGTGCCAGCTCGAGGGGCTCTGGAAACACCATATATTTT
NA	NA	TRBV30	TRBJ1-4	CAWRAGQGIGKLFF	TGTGCCTGGAGAGCAGGCCAGGGTATTGGGAAACTGTTTTTT
NA	NA	TRBV19	TRBJ1-3	CASKIVGGNTIYF	TGTGCCAGTAAGATTGTCGGAGGCAACACCATATATTTT
NA	NA	TRBV5-1	TRBJ2-1	CASSFEGGINEQFF	TGCGCCAGCAGCTTCGAAGGGGGGATCAATGAGCAGTTCTTC
few	TRBD1	TRBV30	TRBJ1-5	CAWSVGDRVNGNQPQHF	TGTGCCTGGAGTGTGGGGGACAGGGTAAACGGCAATCAGCCCCAGCATTTT
NA	TRBD1	TRBV2	TRBJ1-4	CASSLDRGNEKLFF	TGTGCCAGCAGTCTGGACAGGGGCAATGAAAAACTGTTTTTT
NA	NA	TRBV6-8	TRBJ1-3	CAISFREGSGNTIYF	TGTGCCATCAGTTTCCGGGAGGGATCTGGAAACACCATATATTTT
few	NA	TRBV6-8	TRBJ2-6	CASSYSGSGANVLTF	TGTGCCAGCAGTTACTCGGGATCTGGGGCCAACGTCCTGACTTTC
NA	NA	TRBV7-1	TRBJ1-3	CASSRGLGNTIYF	TGTGCCAGCAGCCGCGGACTGGGAAACACCATATATTTT
few	TRBD1	TRBV9	TRBJ1-2	CASSRDRGFYGYTF	TGTGCCAGCAGTCGGGACAGGGGGTTTTATGGCTACACCTTC
few	TRBD2	TRBV6-8	TRBJ2-1	CAISGTPSGAYNEQFF	TGTGCCATCAGTGGGACACCTAGCGGGGCCTACAATGAGCAGTTCTTC
NA	TRBD1	TRBV18	TRBJ1-3	CASSPGQGGLGGNTIYF	TGTGCCAGCTCACCCGGACAGGGCGGTTTAGGAGGAAACACCATATATTTT
NA	NA	TRBV10-3	TRBJ2-3	CAISEGRADTQYF	TGTGCCATCAGTGAGGGGAGAGCGGATACGCAGTATTTT
NA	NA	TRBV6-7	TRBJ1-4	CASTKGYTNEKLFF	TGTGCCAGCACCAAGGGGTATACTAATGAAAAACTGTTTTTT
NA	NA	TRBV28	TRBJ2-7	CASRRTGLPTYEQYF	TGTGCCAGCAGGCGTACAGGGCTACCGACCTACGAGCAGTACTTC
NA	TRBD1	TRBV28	TRBJ1-2	CASSPRDRPNYGYTF	TGTGCCAGCAGTCCAAGGGACAGACCTAACTATGGCTACACCTTC
NA	NA	TRBV6-4	TRBJ1-5	CASSDLPNQPQHF	TGTGCCAGCAGTGACTTACCCAATCAGCCCCAGCATTTT
NA	TRBD1	TRBV6-8	TRBJ2-7	CASSLQGALGEQYF	TGTGCCAGCAGTCTCCAGGGGGCGTTAGGCGAGCAGTACTTC
NA	TRBD2	TRBV6-7	TRBJ2-3	CASRGGAGVPDTQYF	TGTGCCAGCCGGGGGGGAGCGGGAGTCCCCGATACGCAGTATTTT
NA	TRBD1	TRBV5-1	TRBJ2-1	CASSLGDRGYNEQFF	TGCGCCAGCAGCTTGGGGGACAGGGGATACAATGAGCAGTTCTTC
NA	NA	TRBV1	TRBJ2-3	CASSRTGASTDTQYF	TGCGCCAGCAGCCGGACAGGGGCCAGCACAGATACGCAGTATTTT
NA	NA	TRBV28	TRBJ1-1	CASSSSRVEAFF	TGTGCCAGCAGTTCGTCGCGTGTTGAGGCTTTCTTT
NA	TRBD1	TRBV11-3	TRBJ1-1	CASSFTTGSPEAFF	TGTGCCAGCAGCTTTACGACAGGGTCTCCTGAAGCTTTCTTT
NA	TRBD1	TRBV15	TRBJ1-1	CATSRQGAGVTEAFF	TGTGCCACCAGCAGACAGGGGGCGGGAGTCACTGAAGCTTTCTTT
NA	NA	TRBV30	TRBJ2-5	CAWSLNPGRKETQYF	TGTGCCTGGAGTCTTAATCCAGGACGGAAGGAGACCCAGTACTTC
NA	NA	TRBV23-1	TRBJ1-1	CASSQSRRVTWGKAEAFF	TGCGCCAGCAGTCAATCGCGGAGGGTAACCTGGGGAAAAGCTGAAGCTTTCTTT
NA	NA	TRBV28	TRBJ1-4	CASSSPGGRGEKLFF	TGTGCCAGCAGTTCCCCGGGGGGGAGGGGAGAAAAACTGTTTTTT